Presented here are 4 T cell receptor beta chains from one specimen sequenced in a study of long-term antiretroviral therapy in people with HIV. The authors ran the immunoSEQ assay, v3.0, at survey level. Measured with immunoSEQ multiplex PCR; TCRdb has only the in-frame clones, and not every one. Among 26,000 or so clones listed, roughly 80% were seen once. The source material was unsorted PBMCs, sampled 0.8 years before starting antiretroviral therapy. These TCRs come from a man aged 18-30 years with HIV.

The genes are TRBV5-4 and TRBJ2-3; D not resolved. Germline V gene sequence: CDR1 SGHNT, CDR2 YYREEE (reference sequence). V was clipped by 4 bases and J by 2 bases, with 8 bases between them. The length of the CDR3 is 13 residues. The CDR3 sequence: CASSLYYTDTQYF. CDR3 in DNA: TGTGCCAGCAGCCTATATTACACAGATACGCAGTATTTT.

The CDR3 loop is CAWRRGLASTEAFF. The CDR3 bases are TGTGCCTGGAGGAGAGGACTTGCGAGCACTGAAGCTTTCTTT. The genes are TRBV30 and TRBJ1-1; no definite D call. V dropped 3 bases and J dropped 4 bases, with 15 bases sitting between them. The CDR3 consists of 14 residues. The germline V gene has CDR1 GTSNPN and CDR2 SVGIG (reference sequence).

The chain joins TRBV27 to TRBJ2-2; D unclear. The CDR3 has 13 residues. The germline gives CDR1 MNHEY, CDR2 SMNVEV (reference sequence). Trimming removed 3 bases from V and 7 bases from J, with 9 bases in between. This chain's CDR3 is CASSFLKSGELFF. In nucleotides, the CDR3 is TGTGCCAGCAGTTTTTTAAAAAGCGGGGAGCTGTTTTTT.

The rearrangement uses TRBV5-1 and TRBJ2-5; 7 nucleotides match TRBD2. Germline loops: CDR1 SGHRS, CDR2 YFSETQ. The CDR3 totals 15 residues. V trimming: 2 bases; J trimming: 1 base; junction bases outside the gene matches: 5. The CDR3 DNA reads TGCGCCAGCAGCTTTAACCCTAGCGGCCAAGAGACCCAGTACTTC. Its translation: CASSFNPSGQETQYF.